This T cell receptor (beta chain) was captured by sequencing in a study of blood T cell repertoires in COVID-19. Study-wide context: Collection of acute and convalescent COVID-19 samples took place in the United States, Italy and Spain. Sample material is recorded as cDNA or gDNA derived from T cells, B-cell-depleted T cells, or PBMCs.

In the source study's methods: The assay estimated nucleated cells by amplifying reference gene primers. The table came from immunoSEQ multiplex PCR; TCRdb's copy has only in-frame clones and leaves some out. D and trimming come from the DNA, and the V and J calls and clone size come from that table. Of about 220,000 clones listed, more than 65% are singletons. The CDR3 consists of 14 residues. V dropped 4 bases and J dropped 4 bases, with 11 bases sitting between them. In germline, CDR1 is SGDLS, CDR2 YYNGEE. Sample: peripheral blood. The gene calls are TRBV9 and TRBJ2-2, with a weak D call TRBD1 (6 bases). This receptor was taken from a man aged 45 to 65 with active or convalescent COVID-19. In nucleotides, the CDR3 is TGTGCCAGCAGCCAGGGACACGCCACCGGGGAGCTGTTTTTT. The encoded protein is CASSQGHATGELFF.